These 12 T cell receptor beta chains share one sample of origin, sequenced in a study of blood T cells in healthy people across ages. Primers used in a second PCR of roughly 6 to 11 cycles were a sample-barcoded 5' primer and a J-beta primer mix. TCRdb independently ran MiXCR on the 5' RACE reads; one entry per CDR3 protein. The table records 780,000 or so distinct CDR3 sequences, about 55% of them present only once. Sequenced material: blood. Receptor source: a man older than 75 in good health.

V is TRBV24-1 and J is TRBJ2-1; the D gene is possibly TRBD2 (5 bases). This CDR3 contains 14 residues. Trimming took 9 bases from V and 7 from J, leaving 18 bases between them. Germline V gene sequence: CDR1 KGHDR, CDR2 SFDVKD. CDR3 bases: TGTGCCACCCGGGGAAGGGCCGGGTCGAATGAGCAGTTCTTC. Protein: CATRGRAGSNEQFF.

This clonotype appeared a few times. The V and J genes are TRBV9 and TRBJ1-2; TRBD1 matches 10 bases. Germline loops: CDR1 SGDLS, CDR2 YYNGEE. V lost 3 bases and J lost 2; bases outside the gene matches: 4. The CDR3 has 15 amino acids. Here the CDR3 reads CASSGEDRGNYGYTF. The CDR3 DNA follows: TGTGCCAGCAGCGGAGAGGACAGGGGGAACTATGGCTACACCTTC.

The sample holds a few counts of this clonotype. The chain carries TRBV7-2 and TRBJ1-2; D unresolved. V was shortened by 4 bases and J by 8 bases, with 14 bases between the two germline ends. Germline assignment: CDR1 SGHTA and CDR2 FQGNSA. CDR3 length: 13 residues. The DNA of the CDR3 is TGTGCCAGCAGCTCGACATTGGTGGGAGGCTACACCTTC. Protein sequence: CASSSTLVGGYTF.

The chain joins TRBV6-6 to TRBJ2-5, with unresolved D. Trimming left V 5 bases short and J 2 bases short, with 12 bases between. The germline V gene has CDR1 MNHNY and CDR2 SVGAGI (reference sequence). This CDR3 is 14 amino acids long. The CDR3 nucleotides read TGTGCCAGCAGTCAACGGGCACTACAAGAGACCCAGTACTTC. This sequence encodes CASSQRALQETQYF.

The genes are TRBV20-1 and TRBJ2-3; D remains unclear. Trimming removed 5 bases at V and 2 bases at J, with 11 bases between. The CDR3 has 13 residues. Germline V gives CDR1 DFQATT, CDR2 SNEGSKA (reference sequence). CDR3 nucleotides: TGCAGTGCTCCCAGCGCGAACACAGATACGCAGTATTTT. It yields the protein CSAPSANTDTQYF.

The chain joins TRBV15 to TRBJ2-4, with TRBD2 identical over 8 bases. The CDR3 is 15 residues long. V was clipped by 0 bases and J by 13 bases; unmatched bases: 11. Germline loops: CDR1 LNHNV, CDR2 YYDKDF (reference sequence). CDR3 protein: CATSRELAAYNEQYF. In DNA, the CDR3 is TGTGCCACCAGCAGAGAACTAGCGGCATACAATGAGCAGTACTTC.

V is TRBV6-4 and J is TRBJ2-1; 12 nucleotides align to TRBD2. The V and J ends lost 6 bases and 7 bases, in that order; junction bases with no gene match: 10. CDR1 MRHNA and CDR2 SNTAGT come from the germline V gene. The CDR3 consists of 16 residues. CDR3 nucleotide sequence: TGTGCCAGCAGCAAGACCGGGACTAGCGGGTTAAATGAGCAGTTCTTC. Its translation: CASSKTGTSGLNEQFF.

The chain has TRBV12-3 or TRBV12-4 and TRBJ1-5, with unresolved D. V was clipped by 3 bases and J by 7 bases, with 10 bases between them. CDR3 length: 13 residues. CDR3 nucleotide sequence: TGTGCCAGCAGTTTGCTAATCGGGCAGCCCCAGCATTTT. Translating it yields CASSLLIGQPQHF.

V usage is TRBV7-2 and J usage is TRBJ2-1; TRBD2 aligns across 13 bases. Germline V gene data show CDR1 as SGHTA and CDR2 as FQGNSA. The CDR3 consists of 18 residues. V lost 5 bases, J lost 3 bases, and 10 bases stayed unmatched. This CDR3 reads CASSRGLAGVTNYNEQFF. Written as DNA, the CDR3 is TGTGCCAGCAGCCGAGGACTAGCGGGAGTTACGAACTACAATGAGCAGTTCTTC.

The rearrangement links TRBV27 to TRBJ1-1; 7 bases map to TRBD1. This CDR3 comprises 13 residues. J gave up 4 bases and V 7 bases, and 6 bases lay outside the gene matches. Germline assignment: CDR1 MNHEY and CDR2 SMNVEV (reference sequence). The CDR3 DNA follows: TGTGCCAGCAACCGAGACAGGGCCACTGAAGCTTTCTTT. This gives the protein CASNRDRATEAFF.

The chain recombines TRBV6-1 with TRBJ2-1; the D is unclear. Germline loops: CDR1 MNHNS, CDR2 SASEGT. V was clipped by 3 bases and J by 8 bases, with 8 bases between them. The CDR3 length is 12 residues. CDR3 nucleotide sequence: TGTGCCAGCAGTGAGGCGACGGATGAGCAGTTCTTC. This encodes CASSEATDEQFF.

The chain links TRBV2 to TRBJ1-2, with D maybe TRBD1 (6 bases). The V gene's germline CDR1 is SNHLY and CDR2 FYNNEI. Trimming took off 11 bases at V and 5 bases at J, with 18 bases between the two ends. The CDR3 totals 13 residues. The DNA for the CDR3 is TGTGCCGGCAAGATGGACAGCCAATATGGCTACACCTTC. Translated: CAGKMDSQYGYTF.